This is a list of T cell receptor beta chains from one sample in a study of PD-1 blockade in classical Hodgkin lymphoma. Produced via immunoSEQ multiplex PCR; TCRdb's table is partial and in-frame only. The repertoire holds 50,000 to 75,000 clones, with more than 70% as singletons. This material consisted of peripheral blood mononuclear cells (PBMCs), taken at baseline. The receptors were gathered from a human donor with classical Hodgkin lymphoma. Each CDR3 is given with its conserved first and last residue.

v_call	j_call	cdr3_aa
TRBV19	TRBJ2-7	CASRGTGGSYEQYF
TRBV7-9	TRBJ1-5	CASSQGGGNQPQHF
TRBV5-1	TRBJ1-3	CASSRVNSNRVGNTIYF
TRBV5-7	TRBJ1-3	CASSLAGTGNTIYF
TRBV6-1	TRBJ2-7	CASTWTYAGYYEQYF
TRBV27	TRBJ2-1	CASSYLRQGRGNEQFF
TRBV7-8	TRBJ1-4	CASSFGAPGDEKLFF
TRBV18	TRBJ1-1	CASSPPTGGTEAFF
TRBV7-9	TRBJ1-2	CASSLGAVPNYGYTF
TRBV6-6	TRBJ2-7	CASSFREANYEQYF
TRBV19	TRBJ2-3	CASSTIAGTSTDTQYF
TRBV11-3	TRBJ2-3	CASSLASGAYTDTQYF
TRBV6-6	TRBJ2-2	CASSSQGSTGELFF
TRBV6-5	TRBJ1-1	CASSDRMNTEAFF
TRBV19	TRBJ1-2	CASNRRSDGYTF
TRBV9	TRBJ2-2	CASSVQGTNTGELFF
TRBV19	TRBJ1-6	CASSLAGNSPLHF
TRBV30	TRBJ2-1	CAWSESEQFF
TRBV11-3	TRBJ2-3	CASSRLFPDTQYF
TRBV19	TRBJ2-5	CASSITGGQETQYF
TRBV4-1	TRBJ1-4	CASSQDTFGVREKLFF
TRBV7-9	TRBJ1-2	CASSLALGARGYGYTF
TRBV6-1	TRBJ2-7	CASSIQTVSYEQYF
TRBV6-5	TRBJ2-7	CASRARLQEQYF
TRBV5-8	TRBJ1-2	CASSSPSGAGDPYGYTF
TRBV6-5	TRBJ1-2	CASSSPSGVSSYGYTF
TRBV19	TRBJ1-1	CASSYRDTEAFF
TRBV7-9	TRBJ2-7	CASSPDYEQYF
TRBV10-3	TRBJ2-7	CAISEDAQGGRHEQYF
TRBV19	TRBJ1-1	CATRQPGRTEAFF
TRBV5-1	TRBJ1-5	CASSLSGTSDQPQHF
TRBV28	TRBJ1-5	CASSLGATGDSNQPQHF
TRBV9	TRBJ2-7	CASSVGTVRAPYEQYF
TRBV4-2	TRBJ2-4	CASSQEGREHIQYF
TRBV11-2	TRBJ2-7	CASRPTGREYEQYF
TRBV11-2	TRBJ1-1	CASSLFANTEAFF
TRBV29-1	TRBJ1-2	CSATGPRGYTF
TRBV6-1	TRBJ2-2	CASSELGHNTGELFF
TRBV11-3	TRBJ1-2	CASSSTNIYGSYTF
TRBV5-6	TRBJ1-1	CASSLSREGHWMTFF
TRBV6-5	TRBJ1-1	CASSVTGNTEAFF
TRBV5-1	TRBJ2-1	CASSLLSTSGGGNEQFF
TRBV7-3	TRBJ2-7	CASSSVTTGTPFEQYF
TRBV20-1	TRBJ1-1	CSAVGTEAFF
TRBV9	TRBJ1-4	CASSVGQWGEKLFF
TRBV11-3	TRBJ2-3	CASSLRSGGADTQYF
TRBV6-5	TRBJ2-7	CASKLAGGTREQYF
TRBV25-1	TRBJ1-6	CASRGQGYSPLHF
TRBV6-6	TRBJ2-5	CASGGGLGRETQYF
TRBV6-1	TRBJ2-1	CASSDLEGGYEQFF
TRBV4-3	TRBJ2-1	CASSRNRGSGGGNEQFF
TRBV28	TRBJ1-1	CASSSTGAPSGRPEAFF
TRBV9	TRBJ2-1	CASSVEVVYNEQFF
TRBV20-1	TRBJ2-7	CSASGGYEQYF
TRBV19	TRBJ1-2	CASSIRSGTVYGYTF